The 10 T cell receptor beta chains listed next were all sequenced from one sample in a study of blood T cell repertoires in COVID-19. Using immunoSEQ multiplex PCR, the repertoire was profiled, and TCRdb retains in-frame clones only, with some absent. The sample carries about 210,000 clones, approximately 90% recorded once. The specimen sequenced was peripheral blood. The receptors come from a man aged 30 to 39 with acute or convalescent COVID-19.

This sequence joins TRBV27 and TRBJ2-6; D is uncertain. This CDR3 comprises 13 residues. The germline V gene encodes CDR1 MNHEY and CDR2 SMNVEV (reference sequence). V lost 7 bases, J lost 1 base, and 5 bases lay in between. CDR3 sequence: CASTTSGANVLTF. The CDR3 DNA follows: TGTGCCAGCACCACTTCTGGGGCCAACGTCCTGACTTTC.

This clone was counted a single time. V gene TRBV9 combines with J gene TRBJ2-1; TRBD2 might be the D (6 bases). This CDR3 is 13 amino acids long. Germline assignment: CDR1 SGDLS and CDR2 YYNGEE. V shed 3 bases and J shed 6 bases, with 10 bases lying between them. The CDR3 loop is CASSALGLNEQFF. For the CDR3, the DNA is TGTGCCAGCAGCGCCCTGGGACTCAATGAGCAGTTCTTC.

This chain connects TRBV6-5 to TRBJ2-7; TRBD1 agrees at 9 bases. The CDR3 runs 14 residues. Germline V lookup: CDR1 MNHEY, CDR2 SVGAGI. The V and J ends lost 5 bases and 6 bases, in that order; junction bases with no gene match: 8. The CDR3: CASSLGDREGEQYF. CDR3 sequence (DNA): TGTGCCAGCAGTCTTGGGGACAGGGAGGGCGAGCAGTACTTC.

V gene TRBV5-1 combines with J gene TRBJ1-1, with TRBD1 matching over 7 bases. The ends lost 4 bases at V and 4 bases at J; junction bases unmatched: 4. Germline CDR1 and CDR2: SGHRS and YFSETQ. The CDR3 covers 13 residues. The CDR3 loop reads CASSIDRATEAFF. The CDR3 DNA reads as TGCGCCAGCAGCATTGACAGGGCCACTGAAGCTTTCTTT.

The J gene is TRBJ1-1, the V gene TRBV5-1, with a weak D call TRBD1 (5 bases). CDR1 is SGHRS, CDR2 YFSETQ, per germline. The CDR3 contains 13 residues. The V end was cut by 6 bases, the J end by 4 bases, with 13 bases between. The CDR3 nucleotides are TGCGCCAGCAACGACGGGGGTGGCACTGAAGCTTTCTTT. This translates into CASNDGGGTEAFF.

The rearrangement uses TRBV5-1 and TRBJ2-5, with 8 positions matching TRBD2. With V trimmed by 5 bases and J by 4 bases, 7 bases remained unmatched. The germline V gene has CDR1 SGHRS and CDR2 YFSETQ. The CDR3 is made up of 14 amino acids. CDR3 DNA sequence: TGCGCCAGCAGGGACGGGACTAGGGGAGAGACCCAGTACTTC. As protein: CASRDGTRGETQYF.

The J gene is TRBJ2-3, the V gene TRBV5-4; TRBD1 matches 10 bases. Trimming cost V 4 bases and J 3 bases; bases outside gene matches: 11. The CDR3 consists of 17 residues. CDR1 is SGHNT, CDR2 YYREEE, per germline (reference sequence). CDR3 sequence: CASSPSLRDRGTDTQYF. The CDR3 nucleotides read TGTGCCAGCAGCCCATCCCTCCGGGACAGGGGAACAGATACGCAGTATTTT.

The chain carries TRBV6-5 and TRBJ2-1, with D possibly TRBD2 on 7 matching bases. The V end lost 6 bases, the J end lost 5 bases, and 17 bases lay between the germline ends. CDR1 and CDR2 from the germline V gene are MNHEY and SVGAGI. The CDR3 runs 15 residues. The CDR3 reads CASRVRGATHNEQFF. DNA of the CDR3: TGTGCCAGCAGGGTACGGGGGGCGACACACAATGAGCAGTTCTTC.

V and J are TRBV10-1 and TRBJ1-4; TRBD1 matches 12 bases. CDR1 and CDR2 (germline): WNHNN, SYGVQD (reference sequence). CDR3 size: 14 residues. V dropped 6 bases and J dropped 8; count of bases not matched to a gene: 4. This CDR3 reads CASRPGTGGEKLFF. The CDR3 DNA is TGCGCCAGCAGACCCGGGACAGGGGGCGAAAAACTGTTTTTT.

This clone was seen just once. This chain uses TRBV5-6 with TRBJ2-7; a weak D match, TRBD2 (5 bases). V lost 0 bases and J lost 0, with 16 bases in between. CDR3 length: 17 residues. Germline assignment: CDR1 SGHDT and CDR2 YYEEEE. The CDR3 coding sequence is TGTGCCAGCAGCTTGGTGGGTCTAGCAGAAAGCTCCTACGAGCAGTACTTC. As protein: CASSLVGLAESSYEQYF.